A single sample gave rise to the 15 T cell receptor beta chains below, sequenced in a study of T cell repertoires in cytomegalovirus infection. Antigen specificity for these receptors is unknown. MiXCR, applied by TCRdb to the reads, yields one record per CDR3 protein. The sample includes about 770,000 distinct CDR3 sequences, roughly 28% seen only once; the top ten take around 13%. This material consisted of cultured CD8+ T cells from PBMCs, taken from culture after CMV antigen stimulation. These receptors all stem from a human donor in good health (CMV status not recorded). Some clones in this sample may be carry-over from other donors' samples.

Comments on this clonotype: This may come from a read error, since a much larger clone is one base off. The chain couples TRBV7-6 to TRBJ2-1; 15 nucleotides line up with TRBD2. There are 18 residues in the CDR3. The trim removed 5 bases at V and 6 bases at J, leaving 11 bases unmatched. Per germline, CDR1 SGHVS and CDR2 FNYEAQ. CDR3 in amino acids: CASSPGLAGGSICNEQFF. The CDR3 DNA follows: TGTGCCAGCAGCCCCGGACTAGCGGGGGGGAGCATCTGCAATGAGCAGTTCTTC. Variable domain in full (rest from reference TRBV7-6 and TRBJ2-1): GAGVSQSPRYKVTKRGQDVALRCDPISGHVSLYWYRQALGQGPEFLTYFNYEAQQDKSGLPNDRFSAERPEGSISTLTIQRTEQRDSAMYRCASSPGLAGGSICNEQFFGPGTRLTVL.

The J gene is TRBJ2-5, the V gene TRBV7-9; either TRBD1 or TRBD2 may supply D (6 bases each). The CDR3 loop spans 14 amino acids. Trimming took 4 bases from V and 3 from J, leaving 12 bases between them. Germline loops: CDR1 SEHNR, CDR2 FQNEAQ (reference sequence). DNA of the CDR3: TGTGCCAGCAGCTCACAGGGAGGAAAAGAGACCCAGTACTTC. It encodes CASSSQGGKETQYF.

This clonotype was picked up many times. The chain has TRBV7-2 and TRBJ1-5; the D gene is possibly TRBD1 (6 bases). Germline assignment: CDR1 SGHTA and CDR2 FQGNSA. The CDR3 has 13 residues. V dropped 5 bases and J dropped 6 bases, with 11 bases sitting between them. The CDR3 region is CASSRTGIQPQHF. DNA of the CDR3: TGTGCCAGCAGCAGAACAGGGATTCAGCCCCAGCATTTT.

This clonotype has ten or more counts. This chain uses TRBV11-2 with TRBJ1-1; D gene ambiguous. V was cut by 7 bases and J by 9 bases, with 12 bases left in between. CDR3 length: 11 residues. CDR1 and CDR2 from the germline V gene are SGHAT and FQNNGV. The DNA for the CDR3 is TGTGCCAGCACTTCCGGGCCCAAAGCTTTCTTT. This translates into CASTSGPKAFF.

This chain links TRBV6-5 with TRBJ2-7; possible D gene TRBD1, 5 bases. The V and J ends lost 2 bases and 4 bases respectively, with 12 bases between them. The length of the CDR3 is 14 residues. The germline V gene has CDR1 MNHEY and CDR2 SVGAGI. This CDR3 is CASSYTLKGYEQYF. In nucleotides, the CDR3 is TGTGCCAGCAGTTACACACTAAAGGGGTACGAGCAGTACTTC.

The rearrangement uses TRBV23-1 and TRBJ2-3; D unresolved. TRBV23-1 is filed as an ORF, its function uncertain. This CDR3 has 11 amino acids. Trimming shortened V by 9 bases and J by 11 bases, and 15 bases separated the two germline ends. The DNA for the CDR3 is TGCGCCAGTGAGGTTCAACCCAAGCAGTATTTT. Translating gives CASEVQPKQYF.

This clonotype has a handful of counts. The V and J genes are TRBV25-1 and TRBJ2-7; no firm D call. The CDR3 spans 14 residues. Trimming cost V 3 bases and J 2 bases, with 11 bases left between them. Per the germline V gene, CDR1 is MGHDK and CDR2 is SYGVNS. The CDR3 here is CASSEDRAPYEQYF. CDR3 in DNA: TGTGCCAGCAGTGAGGACCGGGCCCCCTACGAGCAGTACTTC.

This clonotype occurred a few times. The CDR3 DNA reads as TGTGCCAGTAGTATAGATCAGGGGATTTCGAACTACGAGCAGTACGTC. Its protein product is CASSIDQGISNYEQYV. The chain employs TRBV19 and TRBJ2-7; D is possibly TRBD1 (6 bases). The CDR3 has 16 residues. Germline V gene sequence: CDR1 LNHDA, CDR2 SQIVND (reference sequence). V dropped 0 bases and J dropped 3 bases, with 15 bases sitting between them.

This clonotype was found a few times. The gene calls are TRBV7-4 and TRBJ1-1; D gene ambiguous. Germline V gene data show CDR1 as SGHVT and CDR2 as SQSDAQ. V dropped 4 bases and J dropped 6 bases, with 15 bases sitting between them. The CDR3 contains 14 residues. This CDR3 is CASSSPRWSPEAFF. CDR3 nucleotide sequence: TGTGCCAGCAGCTCGCCTAGATGGAGCCCTGAAGCTTTCTTT.

A remark on this clonotype: At one boundary the junction diverges from the germline segment, which might be a read error. The chain employs TRBV5-1 and TRBJ2-4; 8 bases match TRBD1. In germline, CDR1 is SGHRS, CDR2 YFSETQ. CDR3 length equals 16 residues. DNA of the CDR3: TGCGCCAGCAGCTTGGGGACAGGGTTTACCAAAAACATTCGGTACTTC. As protein: CASSLGTGFTKNIRYF.

This rearrangement joins TRBV7-8 to TRBJ1-2; 8 bases are shared with TRBD1. The V gene end was trimmed by 5 bases and the J gene end by 4 bases; junction bases not matched to a gene: 9. Germline V gives CDR1 SGHVS, CDR2 FQNEAQ. This CDR3 spans 15 amino acids. The CDR3, as DNA: TGTGCCAGCAGCACAGGGGGGGGGCAGTTCTATGGCTACACCTTC. It yields the protein CASSTGGGQFYGYTF.

CDR3 nucleotide sequence: TGTGCCAGCAGCAATAGCGACTCCTACAATGAGCAGTTCTTC. Translation: CASSNSDSYNEQFF. The chain links TRBV12-3 or TRBV12-4 to TRBJ2-1; a weak D match, TRBD2 (5 bases). The CDR3 is made up of 14 amino acids. Trimming removed 6 bases at V and 0 bases at J, with 9 bases between.

The J gene is TRBJ1-5, the V gene TRBV19; no clear D gene. Germline V gives CDR1 LNHDA, CDR2 SQIVND (reference sequence). CDR3 length equals 15 residues. The germline V and J ends were trimmed by 5 bases and 1 base, with 12 bases remaining between them. The chain's CDR3 is CASSSGFASNQPQHF. DNA of the CDR3: TGTGCCAGTAGTTCGGGGTTCGCGAGCAATCAGCCCCAGCATTTT.

This clonotype was seen many times. This chain uses TRBV7-2 with TRBJ2-7; D assignment may be TRBD1 or TRBD2 (5 bases each). V was cut by 3 bases and J by 2 bases, with 8 bases left in between. Germline CDR1 and CDR2: SGHTA and FQGNSA. The CDR3 has 13 residues. The CDR3 region has the DNA TGTGCCAGCAGCTTCGGGACGACCTACGAGCAGTACGTC. This gives the protein CASSFGTTYEQYV.

This clonotype was seen at least ten times. The CDR3 bases are TGTGCCAGCAGCCCCCGGGCCTACACAGATACGCAGTATTTT. This gives the protein CASSPRAYTDTQYF. The chain combines TRBV7-2 with TRBJ2-3; D is undetermined. The CDR3 runs 14 residues. CDR1 and CDR2 from the germline V gene are SGHTA and FQGNSA. V was trimmed by 5 bases and J by 2 bases, leaving 11 bases between them.